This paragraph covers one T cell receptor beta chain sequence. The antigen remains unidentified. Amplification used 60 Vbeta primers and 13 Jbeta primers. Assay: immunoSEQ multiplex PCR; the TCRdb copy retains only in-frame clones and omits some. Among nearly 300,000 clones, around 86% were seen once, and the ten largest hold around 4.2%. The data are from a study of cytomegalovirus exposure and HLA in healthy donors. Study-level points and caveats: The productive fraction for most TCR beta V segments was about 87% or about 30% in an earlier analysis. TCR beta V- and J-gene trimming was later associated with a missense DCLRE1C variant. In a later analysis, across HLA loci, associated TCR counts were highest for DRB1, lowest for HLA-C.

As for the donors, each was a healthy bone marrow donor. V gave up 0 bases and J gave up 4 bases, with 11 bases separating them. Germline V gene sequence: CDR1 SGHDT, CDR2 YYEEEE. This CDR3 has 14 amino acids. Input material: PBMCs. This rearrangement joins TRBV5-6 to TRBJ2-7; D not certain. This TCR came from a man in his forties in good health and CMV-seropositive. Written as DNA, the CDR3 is TGTGCCAGCAGCTTGGGCGGAGAGAATTACGAGCAGTACTTC. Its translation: CASSLGGENYEQYF.